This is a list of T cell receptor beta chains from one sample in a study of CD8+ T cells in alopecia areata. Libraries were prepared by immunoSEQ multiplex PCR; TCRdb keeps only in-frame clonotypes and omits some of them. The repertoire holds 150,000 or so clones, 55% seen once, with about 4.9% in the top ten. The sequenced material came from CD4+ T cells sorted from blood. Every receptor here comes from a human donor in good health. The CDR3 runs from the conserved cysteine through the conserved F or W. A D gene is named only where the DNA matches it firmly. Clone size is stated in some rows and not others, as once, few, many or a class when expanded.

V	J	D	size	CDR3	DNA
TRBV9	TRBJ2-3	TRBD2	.	CASSGSGPPNTDTQYF	TGTGCCAGCAGCGGTAGCGGGCCACCCAACACAGATACGCAGTATTTT
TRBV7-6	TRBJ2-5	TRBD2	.	CASSFGGETQYF	TGTGCCAGCAGCTTCGGGGGGGAGACCCAGTACTTC
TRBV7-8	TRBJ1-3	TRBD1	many	CASSNRGSGNTIYF	TGTGCCAGCAGCAACAGGGGGTCTGGAAACACCATATATTTT
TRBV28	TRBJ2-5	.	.	CASSPPSKQETQYF	TGTGCCAGCAGTCCTCCGTCTAAACAAGAGACCCAGTACTTC
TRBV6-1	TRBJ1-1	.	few	CASRKQGLNTEAFF	TGTGCCAGCAGGAAACAGGGTTTGAACACTGAAGCTTTCTTT
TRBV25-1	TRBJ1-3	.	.	CASRGLGMAGNTIYF	TGTGCCAGCAGGGGCCTGGGGATGGCCGGAAACACCATATATTTT
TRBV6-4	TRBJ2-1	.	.	CASSPDWSSYNEQFF	TGTGCCAGCTCCCCGGATTGGAGCTCCTACAATGAGCAGTTCTTC
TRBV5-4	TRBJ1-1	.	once	CASSLAPGLNEAFF	TGTGCCAGCAGCTTGGCGCCGGGACTGAATGAAGCTTTCTTT
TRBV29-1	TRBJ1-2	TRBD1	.	CSATTGGLNYGYTF	TGCAGCGCTACTACAGGGGGGCTCAACTATGGCTACACCTTC
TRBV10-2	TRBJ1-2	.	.	CASSTLVGYGYTF	TGCGCCAGCAGTACATTAGTTGGTTATGGCTACACCTTC